These 32 T cell receptor beta chains share one sample of origin, sequenced in a study of T cell responses to AZD1222 COVID-19 vaccine. The table came from immunoSEQ multiplex PCR; TCRdb's copy has only in-frame clones and leaves some out. The table has 90,000 to 120,000 clones, around 83% seen once. This sample comprised peripheral blood, obtained on day 0 of AZD1222 vaccination. The source of these receptors is an adult in good health.

The chain links TRBV7-2 to TRBJ1-6; TRBD1 is a possible D gene (5 bases). Germline CDR1 reads SGHTA; CDR2 reads FQGNSA. The CDR3 extends over 17 amino acids. V was cut by 6 bases and J by 5 bases, with 20 bases left in between. The CDR3 region has the DNA TGTGCCAGCAGTCAAGGTTTTAGCAGGGCAAATAATTCACCCCTCCACTTT. The encoded protein is CASSQGFSRANNSPLHF.

With respect to this clone: A junction end diverges from the germline sequence, so it may reflect a read error. The rearrangement joins TRBV7-2 to TRBJ2-1; a weak D match, TRBD1 (5 bases). Germline CDR1 SGHTA, CDR2 FQGNSA. This CDR3 has 13 residues. CDR3 sequence (DNA): TGTGCCAGCAGGTTAGGACAATACAATGAGCAGTTCTTC. Residues: CASRLGQYNEQFF.

The chain is built from TRBV5-1 and TRBJ1-2; 9 nucleotides line up with TRBD1. V shed 3 bases, J shed 7 bases, and the junction held 4 bases outside the gene matches. The CDR3 has 13 residues. The germline V gene encodes CDR1 SGHRS and CDR2 YFSETQ. The CDR3 sequence is CASSWRDRAGYTF. The DNA for the CDR3 is TGCGCCAGCAGCTGGAGGGACAGGGCTGGCTACACCTTC. Filled out from reference TRBV5-1 and TRBJ1-2, the complete variable domain reads KAGVTQTPRYLIKTRGQQVTLSCSPISGHRSVSWYQQTPGQGLQFLFEYFSETQRNKGNFPGRFSGRQFSNSRSEMNVSTLELGDSALYLCASSWRDRAGYTFGSGTRLTVV.

The genes are TRBV10-3 and TRBJ2-7, with D possibly being TRBD2 (5 bases). There are 11 residues in the CDR3. Germline CDR1 ENHRY, CDR2 SYGVKD. Trimming pared 2 bases from V and 9 bases from J, leaving 8 bases between. CDR3 DNA sequence: TGTGCCATCAGTGAGGGCGGGTCGCAGTACTTC. This translates into CAISEGGSQYF.

The table lists this clone with a count of one. The rearrangement joins TRBV28 to TRBJ2-5, with no clear D. This CDR3 contains 12 residues. Germline V lookup: CDR1 MDHEN, CDR2 SYDVKM. CDR3 sequence reads: CGSRALGETQYF. The CDR3 DNA reads TGTGGTTCTCGGGCCCTAGGAGAGACCCAGTACTTC. The variable domain in full, completed from reference TRBV28 and TRBJ2-5, reads DVKVTQSSRYLVKRTGEKVFLECVQDMDHENMFWYRQDPGLGLRLIYFSYDVKMKEKGDIPEGYSVSREKKERFSLILESASTNQTSMYLCGSRALGETQYFGPGTRLLVL.

The chain recombines TRBV5-1 with TRBJ2-7, with D unresolved. Per germline, CDR1 SGHRS and CDR2 YFSETQ. The CDR3 extends over 14 amino acids. The ends were cut back, 1 base at V and 7 bases at J, with 15 bases in the middle. CDR3 residues: CASSLYLRSGEQYF. DNA of the CDR3: TGCGCCAGCAGCTTGTATTTAAGGTCCGGGGAGCAGTACTTC.

The chain combines TRBV5-1 with TRBJ2-7; 9 bases match TRBD1. This CDR3 contains 13 residues. The germline CDR1 and CDR2 sequences are SGHRS and YFSETQ. V gave up 5 bases and J gave up 4 bases; unmatched junction bases: 4. The CDR3 bases are TGCGCCAGCAGAACAGGGGGCGAGTACGAGCAGTACTTC. Translation: CASRTGGEYEQYF.

J is TRBJ1-2 and V is TRBV6-5; a weak D match, TRBD1 (6 bases). The ends were cut back, 5 bases at V and 3 bases at J, with 10 bases in the middle. This CDR3 has 13 amino acids. Germline V lookup: CDR1 MNHEY, CDR2 SVGAGI. The CDR3 nucleotides are TGTGCCAGCAGTCCTGGACAGCACTATGGCTACACCTTC. Encoded protein: CASSPGQHYGYTF.

The chain couples TRBV3-1 (or the pseudogene TRBV3-2) to TRBJ1-2, with TRBD1 matching over 8 bases. CDR1 LGHDT and CDR2 YNNKEL come from the germline V gene (reference sequence). The CDR3 consists of 18 residues. The trim removed 4 bases at V and 5 bases at J, leaving 18 bases unmatched. CDR3 sequence reads: CASSLPGGGNTQLYGYTF. CDR3 DNA sequence: TGTGCCAGCAGCCTACCAGGGGGCGGGAACACCCAGCTTTATGGCTACACCTTC.

The gene calls are TRBV10-3 and TRBJ1-2; 7 bases are a match to TRBD1. The CDR3 has 14 residues. In germline, CDR1 is ENHRY, CDR2 SYGVKD. V shed 0 bases and J 7 bases; nucleotides not matched to a gene: 5. The CDR3 spells CAISESIGGGGYTF. CDR3 nucleotides: TGTGCCATCAGTGAGTCGATAGGGGGCGGTGGCTACACCTTC.

This clone was seen a handful of times. The chain uses TRBV5-4 and TRBJ1-1; 8 bases are shared with TRBD1. Losses at the gene ends were 4 bases for V and 3 bases for J; bases not matched to a gene: 5. The CDR3 has 14 residues. CDR1 and CDR2 from the germline V gene are SGHNT and YYREEE (reference sequence). Here the CDR3 DNA reads TGTGCCAGCAGCATGACAGGGGCGGACACTGAAGCTTTCTTT. Translating gives CASSMTGADTEAFF.

The chain joins TRBV6-2 or TRBV6-3 to TRBJ1-5, with 8 bases fitting TRBD1. In germline, CDR1 is MNHEY, CDR2 SVGEGT. Trimming took 6 bases from V and 4 from J; bases not matched to a gene: 2. This CDR3 region has 13 residues. The CDR3 protein is CASSWTGNQPQHF. CDR3 sequence (DNA): TGTGCCAGCAGCTGGACAGGGAATCAGCCCCAGCATTTT.

J is TRBJ2-1 and V is TRBV7-2, with 7 positions matching TRBD2. This CDR3 contains 15 residues. In germline, CDR1 is SGHTA, CDR2 FQGNSA. V lost 3 bases and J lost 9; bases outside the gene matches: 11. CDR3 sequence (DNA): TGTGCCAGCAGCTTCGGGGGGAGCACAAAGGGTGAGCAGTTCTTC. Translating gives CASSFGGSTKGEQFF.

The rearrangement uses TRBV7-6 and TRBJ2-5; 10 nucleotides agree with TRBD1. Germline CDR1 reads SGHVS; CDR2 reads FNYEAQ. The V gene end was trimmed by 2 bases and the J gene end by 5 bases; junction bases not matched to a gene: 8. CDR3 length: 16 residues. CDR3 region: CASSLNPTGGMETQYF. CDR3 sequence (DNA): TGTGCCAGCAGCTTAAACCCGACAGGGGGCATGGAGACCCAGTACTTC.

This chain uses TRBV3-1 (or the pseudogene TRBV3-2) with TRBJ2-7; 9 positions agree with TRBD1. Germline assignment: CDR1 LGHDT and CDR2 YNNKEL (reference sequence). The CDR3 has 15 amino acids. The V and J ends lost 9 bases and 6 bases, in that order; junction bases with no gene match: 15. CDR3 coding DNA: TGTGCCAGAAGCAAAACCCGGGACAGGGTAGTCGAGCAGTACTTC. It translates to CARSKTRDRVVEQYF.

This clone was detected only once. The rearrangement links TRBV19 to TRBJ1-5, with TRBD1 matching 7 bases. This CDR3 has 17 amino acids. The V and J ends lost 3 bases and 6 bases, in that order; junction bases with no gene match: 14. Germline lookup yields CDR1 LNHDA and CDR2 SQIVND (reference sequence). CDR3 coding DNA: TGTGCCAGTAGTATCACGACAGGGCAAAAAGGCAGTCAGCCCCAGCATTTT. This translates into CASSITTGQKGSQPQHF.

The chain carries TRBV28 and TRBJ1-1; D is uncertain. The CDR3 runs to 12 residues. Germline V lookup: CDR1 MDHEN, CDR2 SYDVKM. V was pared by 10 bases and J by 1 base, with 10 bases between. The CDR3 is CATSPANTEAFF. The CDR3 DNA is TGTGCCACCAGCCCCGCGAACACTGAAGCTTTCTTT.

The CDR3 loop reads CASSYHRAQPQHF. CDR3 nucleotide sequence: TGTGCCAGCAGTTACCACAGGGCTCAGCCCCAGCATTTT. The rearrangement links TRBV6-2 or TRBV6-3 to TRBJ1-5; TRBD1 is a possible D gene (6 bases). V lost 2 bases and J lost 6, with 8 bases in between. CDR3 length equals 13 residues. CDR1 and CDR2 (germline): MNHEY, SVGEGT.

The chain recombines TRBV5-4 with TRBJ1-2, with TRBD1 as a possible D gene (5 bases). The V and J ends lost 3 bases and 3 bases respectively, with 9 bases between them. The CDR3 contains 13 residues. The germline gives CDR1 SGHNT, CDR2 YYREEE (reference sequence). CDR3 residues: CASSWGRDYGYTF. Written as DNA, the CDR3 is TGTGCCAGCAGCTGGGGCAGGGACTATGGCTACACCTTC.

This clone was seen only a few times. The chain is built from TRBV5-1 and TRBJ1-2; D gene unclear. With 1 base removed from V and 0 bases from J, the gap between germline ends came to 7 bases. There are 14 residues in the CDR3. CDR1 is SGHRS and CDR2 is YFSETQ in the germline V gene. CDR3 DNA sequence: TGCGCCAGCAGCTTGACACCAACTAACTATGGCTACACCTTC. This translates into CASSLTPTNYGYTF.

The genes are TRBV29-1 and TRBJ1-2; 10 bases agree with TRBD1. V trimming: 6 bases; J trimming: 6 bases; junction bases outside the gene matches: 13. CDR3 length: 15 amino acids. The V gene's germline CDR1 is SQVTM and CDR2 ANQGSEA. The CDR3 coding sequence is TGCAGCGTCCGGGCCTCAGGACAGGGGGTTCATGGCTACACCTTC. Translating it yields CSVRASGQGVHGYTF.

This chain links TRBV7-9 with TRBJ2-4; 8 positions match TRBD1. The CDR3 is 14 amino acids. Unmatched junction bases numbered 4, after V lost 5 bases and J lost 4 bases. Per the germline V gene, CDR1 is SEHNR and CDR2 is FQNEAQ (reference sequence). The CDR3 DNA sequence: TGTGCCAGCAGCATCCGGGACAGGAAAAACATTCAGTACTTC. Its translation is CASSIRDRKNIQYF.

J is TRBJ1-1 and V is TRBV3-1 (or the pseudogene TRBV3-2), with TRBD1 identical over 12 bases. Germline-derived CDR1 and CDR2 are LGHDT and YNNKEL (reference sequence). The CDR3 spans 17 residues. V trimming: 1 base; J trimming: 2 bases; junction bases outside the gene matches: 5. The CDR3 spells CASSQGDRGLGNTEAFF. The DNA for the CDR3 is TGTGCCAGCAGCCAAGGGGACAGGGGGCTGGGAAACACTGAAGCTTTCTTT.

The chain has TRBV30 and TRBJ2-7, with D maybe TRBD2 (5 bases). The ends were cut back, 0 bases at V and 2 bases at J, with 14 bases in the middle. The CDR3 has 15 residues. The germline V gene encodes CDR1 GTSNPN and CDR2 SVGIG (reference sequence). CDR3 loop: CAWSVRGPSPYEQYF. The CDR3 DNA sequence: TGTGCCTGGAGTGTACGCGGGCCATCCCCCTACGAGCAGTACTTC.

This clone was found once. V gene TRBV5-1 combines with J gene TRBJ1-2; D ambiguous. V lost 0 bases and J lost 7, with 10 bases in between. This CDR3 has 13 amino acids. Germline V CDR1 and CDR2: SGHRS, YFSETQ. The chain's CDR3 is CASSLAGESGYTF. The CDR3, as DNA: TGCGCCAGCAGCTTGGCCGGGGAGAGTGGCTACACCTTC. Full variable domain (rest looked up from reference TRBV5-1 and TRBJ1-2): KAGVTQTPRYLIKTRGQQVTLSCSPISGHRSVSWYQQTPGQGLQFLFEYFSETQRNKGNFPGRFSGRQFSNSRSEMNVSTLELGDSALYLCASSLAGESGYTFGSGTRLTVV.

The table lists this clone with a count of one. The rearrangement joins TRBV9 to TRBJ2-3; no clear D. Germline V gene lookup returns CDR1 SGDLS and CDR2 YYNGEE. This CDR3 region has 15 residues. V was trimmed by 1 base and J by 2 bases, leaving 11 bases between them. The DNA of the CDR3 is TGTGCCAGCAGCGTATCGGCTCACCCCACAGATACGCAGTATTTT. This sequence encodes CASSVSAHPTDTQYF.

This clone turned up a few times. The chain recombines TRBV19 with TRBJ1-4; maybe TRBD1 (5 bases). The CDR3 runs to 15 residues. The germline V and J ends were trimmed by 2 bases and 11 bases, with 18 bases remaining between them. Germline V gives CDR1 LNHDA, CDR2 SQIVND (reference sequence). CDR3: CASSITPETANKLFF. CDR3 in DNA: TGTGCCAGTAGTATAACTCCGGAGACAGCAAATAAACTGTTTTTT.

V usage is TRBV5-5 and J usage is TRBJ2-3; 7 nucleotides align to TRBD1. The germline V gene has CDR1 SGHKS and CDR2 YYEKEE (reference sequence). CDR3 length equals 17 residues. V was clipped by 6 bases and J by 3 bases; unmatched bases: 16. As DNA, the CDR3 is TGTGCCAGCATCCCAGGGGGACCCCCCATGGGTACAGATACGCAGTATTTT. Translated, it gives CASIPGGPPMGTDTQYF.

This chain uses TRBV6-5 with TRBJ2-2; D perhaps matches TRBD2 (6 bases). This CDR3 region has 15 residues. From germline, CDR1 is MNHEY and CDR2 SVGAGI. Trimming stripped 2 bases from V and 5 bases from J, with 12 bases between. The CDR3 region is CASSYGGAQTGELFF. The CDR3 DNA reads TGTGCCAGCAGTTACGGCGGGGCACAAACCGGGGAGCTGTTTTTT.

The rearrangement links TRBV7-2 to TRBJ1-1; TRBD1 agrees at 9 bases. This CDR3 is 14 amino acids long. Germline CDR1 SGHTA, CDR2 FQGNSA. Trimming took 5 bases from V and 3 from J; bases not matched to a gene: 4. CDR3 bases: TGTGCCAGCAGCCCCGGGACAGGGTACACTGAAGCTTTCTTT. Protein: CASSPGTGYTEAFF.

This clone was picked up a small number of times. Written as DNA, the CDR3 is TGTGCCAGCAGCTCCCAGGGGGAACAGCCCCAGCATTTT. It yields the protein CASSSQGEQPQHF. This chain links TRBV7-2 with TRBJ1-5; 7 nucleotides line up with TRBD1. CDR1 is SGHTA, CDR2 FQGNSA, per germline. This CDR3 is 13 amino acids long. The V gene end was trimmed by 4 bases and the J gene end by 7 bases; junction bases not matched to a gene: 4.

This chain connects TRBV27 to TRBJ2-6, with D possibly TRBD1 on 6 matching bases. Between the trimmed V and J ends, which lost 3 bases and 0 bases, there was a span of 15 bases. Germline V CDR1 and CDR2: MNHEY, SMNVEV (reference sequence). The CDR3 is 18 residues long. As DNA, the CDR3 is TGTGCCAGCAGTTTTGCTACAGGGCGATACTCTGGGGCCAACGTCCTGACTTTC. Its translation: CASSFATGRYSGANVLTF.